This TCR beta chain was found in a study of blood T cell repertoires in COVID-19. Study details: T cells, B-cell-depleted T cells, or PBMCs supplied cDNA or gDNA.

Repertoires were generated with immunoSEQ multiplex PCR, while TCRdb's copy carries only in-frame clones and drops some. The sample has some 180,000 clones; 80% to 90% are singletons. The CDR3 is 14 amino acids. V shed 9 bases, J shed 7 bases, and the junction held 14 bases outside the gene matches. Germline loops: CDR1 MNHEY, CDR2 SVGAGI. The material sequenced was peripheral blood. The receptor was isolated from a woman aged 40 to 50 with COVID-19, enrolled during active disease. The chain uses TRBV6-5 and TRBJ1-1, with 7 bases matching TRBD1. CDR3 bases: TGTGCCAGTACGACAGGGTTTGAAATCGGTGAAGCTTTCTTT. Translation: CASTTGFEIGEAFF.